Each of the 8 T cell receptor beta chains below was sequenced from the same sample in a study of CD8 T cells in Susac syndrome. An amount of RNA that ranged from roughly 0.45 to 1 ug was reverse transcribed with random hexamers. A single record per CDR3 protein comes from TCRdb applying MiXCR to the immunoSEQ multiplex PCR reads. Of around 69,000 distinct CDR3 sequences listed, about 93% are singletons. The sample was CD8+ T cells from PBMCs. Source of these receptors: a human donor with Susac syndrome.

The genes are TRBV29-1 and TRBJ2-7, with 9 bases fitting TRBD2. The CDR3 runs to 16 residues. The trim removed 6 bases at V and 4 bases at J, leaving 16 bases unmatched. Germline lookup yields CDR1 SQVTM and CDR2 ANQGSEA. CDR3 amino acids: CSVGAFYSGRPYEQYF. The CDR3 nucleotides are TGCAGCGTCGGCGCCTTCTATAGCGGGAGACCGTACGAGCAGTACTTC.

This sequence joins TRBV6-6 and TRBJ1-2, with D uncertain. The CDR3 spans 13 residues. Germline loops: CDR1 MNHNY, CDR2 SVGAGI (reference sequence). The V end lost 6 bases, the J end lost 3 bases, and 11 bases lay between the germline ends. CDR3 coding DNA: TGTGCCAGCAGCCTGGACGAAGACTATGGCTACACCTTC. This encodes CASSLDEDYGYTF.

This chain joins TRBV19 and TRBJ2-6; D is perhaps TRBD2 (6 bases). V gave up 7 bases and J gave up 2 bases, with 15 bases separating them. This CDR3 region has 16 residues. Germline CDR1 and CDR2: LNHDA and SQIVND (reference sequence). The CDR3 is CASTPRGGAGANVLTF. CDR3 DNA: TGTGCCAGTACCCCGAGGGGAGGTGCTGGGGCCAACGTCCTGACTTTC.

The count of this clonotype is one. CDR3 region: CASSQDPGLSYEQYF. In DNA, the CDR3 is TGCGCCAGCAGCCAAGATCCAGGCCTCTCCTACGAGCAGTACTTC. V and J are TRBV4-1 and TRBJ2-7; D ambiguous. CDR1 is MGHRA and CDR2 is YSYEKL in the germline V gene. The V and J ends lost 0 bases and 0 bases respectively, with 9 bases between them. The CDR3 has 15 amino acids.

The chain is built from TRBV4-2 and TRBJ2-7, with D tentatively TRBD1 (5 bases). V was cut by 1 base and J by 3 bases, with 13 bases left in between. Per germline, CDR1 LGHNA and CDR2 YNFKEQ. This CDR3 is built from 15 residues. Here the CDR3 DNA reads TGTGCCAGCAGCCAAGTTGCGACAGATTACTACGAGCAGTACTTC. Residues: CASSQVATDYYEQYF.

V is TRBV9 and J is TRBJ1-5, with a weak D call TRBD1 (5 bases). Germline CDR1 and CDR2: SGDLS and YYNGEE. CDR3 length equals 15 residues. Trimming removed 0 bases from V and 3 bases from J, with 10 bases in between. CDR3 nucleotide sequence: TGTGCCAGCAGCGTAGAGGGGAGCCTCAATCAGCCCCAGCATTTT. It codes for CASSVEGSLNQPQHF.

The chain joins TRBV7-2 to TRBJ2-5; D is possibly TRBD1 or TRBD2 (5 bases each). This CDR3 has 14 residues. Trimming left V 5 bases short and J 0 bases short, with 10 bases between. Looked up from germline, CDR1 is SGHTA and CDR2 is FQGNSA. CDR3 sequence: CASSPGRNQETQYF. Here the CDR3 DNA reads TGTGCCAGCAGCCCGGGACGAAACCAAGAGACCCAGTACTTC.

The CDR3 bases are TGTGCCACCAGCCTTAGCGGGAGGGTTTCAGATACGCAGTATTTT. Translation: CATSLSGRVSDTQYF. This sequence joins TRBV15 and TRBJ2-3, with TRBD2 identical over 11 bases. Germline V CDR1 and CDR2: LNHNV, YYDKDF (reference sequence). The CDR3 spans 15 residues. Trimming took 5 bases from V and 4 from J; bases not matched to a gene: 5.